This T cell receptor beta chain was recorded in a study of cytomegalovirus exposure and HLA in healthy donors. Germline V gene lookup returns CDR1 SNHLY and CDR2 FYNNEI. This CDR3 contains 13 residues. V was pared by 7 bases and J by 0 bases, with 9 bases between. The study ran its PCR with 60 Vbeta and 13 Jbeta primers. Sequencing was performed with immunoSEQ multiplex PCR; in TCRdb, only in-frame clones are kept and a portion is missing. The table lists 95,000 to 150,000 clones, about 80% of them singletons, with 3.6% in the top ten. Sequenced: PBMCs. The receptor was derived from a woman aged 40 to 50 in good health and CMV-seropositive. The chain uses TRBV2 and TRBJ1-1; no clear D. The DNA of the CDR3 is TGTGCCAGCACCCGAAGCTTGAACACTGAAGCTTTCTTT. Amino acid sequence: CASTRSLNTEAFF.